The 20 T cell receptor beta chains reported below all come from one sample, sequenced in a study of T cell responses to AZD1222 COVID-19 vaccine. Only in-frame clones appear in the TCRdb table, and some are missing; sequencing was by immunoSEQ multiplex PCR. The sample includes 100,000 to 150,000 clones, 87% of them seen just once. This specimen was peripheral blood, taken on day 0 of AZD1222 vaccination. These receptors were collected from an adult in good health.

V is TRBV18 and J is TRBJ1-5, with TRBD1 matching over 7 bases. The CDR3 extends over 14 amino acids. With 6 bases clipped from V and 2 bases from J, the junction kept 4 bases outside the gene matches. From germline, CDR1 is KGHSH and CDR2 LQKENI. CDR3 loop: CASSQGDGNQPQHF. CDR3 DNA sequence: TGTGCCAGCTCGCAGGGGGATGGCAATCAGCCCCAGCATTTT.

This sequence joins TRBV19 and TRBJ1-5; D unresolved. This CDR3 is built from 12 residues. Trimming removed 5 bases at V and 5 bases at J, with 7 bases between. Germline CDR1 LNHDA, CDR2 SQIVND (reference sequence). In DNA, the CDR3 is TGTGCCAGTAGTTGGCCTTATCAGCCCCAGCATTTT. Protein: CASSWPYQPQHF.

The chain employs TRBV10-3 and TRBJ1-6, with 11 bases identical to TRBD1. Germline lookup yields CDR1 ENHRY and CDR2 SYGVKD. V lost 0 bases, J lost 2 bases, and 3 bases stayed unmatched. The CDR3 contains 18 residues. The CDR3 loop reads CAISESRTGGAYNSPLHF. DNA of the CDR3: TGTGCCATCAGTGAGTCGAGGACAGGGGGCGCCTATAATTCACCCCTCCACTTT.

The chain carries TRBV30 and TRBJ1-5, with D perhaps matching TRBD1 (6 bases). CDR1 is GTSNPN, CDR2 SVGIG, per germline (reference sequence). The CDR3 runs 15 residues. V gave up 0 bases and J gave up 7 bases, with 16 bases separating them. The CDR3 DNA sequence: TGTGCCTGGAGTGTCGGGCAGGGGACTGGGCAGCCCCAGCATTTT. It is translated as CAWSVGQGTGQPQHF. Combining the CDR3 with reference TRBV30 and TRBJ1-5 gives the whole variable domain SQTIHQWPATLVQPVGSPLSLECTVEGTSNPNLYWYRQAAGRGLQLLFYSVGIGQISSEVPQNLSASRPQDRQFILSSKKLLLSDSGFYLCAWSVGQGTGQPQHFGDGTRLSIL.

V is TRBV2 and J is TRBJ1-5, with a weak D call TRBD1 (6 bases). CDR1 is SNHLY and CDR2 is FYNNEI in the germline V gene. The V and J ends lost 8 bases and 2 bases respectively, with 10 bases between them. The CDR3 is 13 residues long. The CDR3 reads CASAGDGNQPQHF. CDR3 nucleotide sequence: TGTGCCAGCGCAGGGGATGGCAATCAGCCCCAGCATTTT. Using reference TRBV2 and TRBJ1-5 for the parts outside the CDR3, the full variable domain is EPEVTQTPSHQVTQMGQEVILRCVPISNHLYFYWYRQILGQKVEFLVSFYNNEISEKSEIFDDQFSVERPDGSNFTLKIRSTKLEDSAMYFCASAGDGNQPQHFGDGTRLSIL.

The table lists this clone with a count of one. V and J are TRBV30 and TRBJ1-1; D remains ambiguous. The CDR3 is 15 amino acids. Germline lookup yields CDR1 GTSNPN and CDR2 SVGIG (reference sequence). Trimming left V 4 bases short and J 0 bases short, with 15 bases between. CDR3 sequence reads: CAWKGGTNMNTEAFF. As DNA, the CDR3 is TGTGCCTGGAAGGGCGGAACAAACATGAACACTGAAGCTTTCTTT.

DNA of the CDR3: TGTGCCAGCAGTATCGGCCAATACGGGAGGGGGCGAGGCACTGAAGCTTTCTTT. Residues: CASSIGQYGRGRGTEAFF. The V call is TRBV28, the J call TRBJ1-1; 7 bases fit TRBD1. CDR1 MDHEN and CDR2 SYDVKM come from the germline V gene. The J segment lost 4 bases and the V segment lost 5 bases, leaving 19 bases of the junction unmatched. This CDR3 comprises 18 residues.

In its sample, this clone was seen a few times. The rearrangement uses TRBV7-3 and TRBJ1-1; 7 bases agree with TRBD1. The CDR3 consists of 13 residues. Germline CDR1 reads SGHTA; CDR2 reads FQGTGA. Losses at the gene ends were 5 bases for V and 1 base for J; bases not matched to a gene: 1. CDR3 DNA: TGTGCCAGCAGCCGACAGGGGAACACTGAAGCTTTCTTT. This sequence encodes CASSRQGNTEAFF.

The chain couples TRBV7-9 to TRBJ1-2; TRBD1 matches at 7 bases. This CDR3 has 13 amino acids. Germline V gene lookup returns CDR1 SEHNR and CDR2 FQNEAQ (reference sequence). V dropped 6 bases and J dropped 10; count of bases not matched to a gene: 11. CDR3 region: CASRTLTGSFYTF. CDR3 bases: TGTGCCAGCAGAACCTTGACAGGGAGCTTCTACACCTTC.

This clone was counted once. The V and J genes are TRBV7-9 and TRBJ1-6; no definite D call. Trimming took 7 bases from V and 0 from J, leaving 10 bases between them. Germline V gives CDR1 SEHNR, CDR2 FQNEAQ (reference sequence). This CDR3 contains 15 residues. In nucleotides, the CDR3 is TGTGCCAGCAAAACGGGCAGCTCCTATAATTCACCCCTCCACTTT. Translated: CASKTGSSYNSPLHF.

This chain joins TRBV30 and TRBJ2-1; D gene ambiguous. Looked up from germline, CDR1 is GTSNPN and CDR2 is SVGIG (reference sequence). The CDR3 has 13 residues. The ends were cut back, 3 bases at V and 12 bases at J, with 18 bases in the middle. The CDR3 DNA is TGTGCCTGGAGGCTGTCTCCCCAAGGTGGGCAGTTCTTC. This encodes CAWRLSPQGGQFF.

This chain connects TRBV6-1 to TRBJ2-7, with TRBD1 identical over 8 bases. Per the germline V gene, CDR1 is MNHNS and CDR2 is SASEGT. V lost 2 bases to trimming and J lost 7 bases; unmatched junction nucleotides: 10. The CDR3 sequence is 15 residues long. CDR3 loop: CASSEQGAKMREQYF. CDR3 nucleotide sequence: TGTGCCAGCAGTGAACAGGGGGCGAAAATGCGGGAGCAGTACTTC.

This clone was seen just once. This rearrangement joins TRBV7-8 to TRBJ2-7; D is possibly TRBD1 (6 bases). Trimming stripped 1 base from V and 4 bases from J, with 20 bases between. This CDR3 has 17 residues. Germline V gene sequence: CDR1 SGHVS, CDR2 FQNEAQ. Here the CDR3 reads CASSLVSGQGFGYEQYF. DNA for the CDR3: TGTGCCAGCAGCTTAGTATCCGGGCAGGGGTTTGGGTACGAGCAGTACTTC.

The chain carries TRBV1 and TRBJ2-7; TRBD1, the table's D call, lacks a check against the DNA. TRBV1 has pseudogene status. The CDR3 sequence is 16 residues long. The CDR3 DNA follows: TGCACCAGCAGCCGGGGACAGGGGTTCGTCGGGTACGAGCAGTACTTC. Amino acids: CTSSRGQGFVGYEQYF.

V usage is TRBV7-9 and J usage is TRBJ1-1; TRBD1 matches at 7 bases. V shed 5 bases, J shed 4 bases, and the junction held 10 bases outside the gene matches. CDR1 and CDR2 from the germline V gene are SEHNR and FQNEAQ (reference sequence). The CDR3 extends over 15 amino acids. CDR3: CASSPRQGSGTEAFF. The CDR3, as DNA: TGTGCCAGCAGCCCCCGACAGGGTTCCGGCACTGAAGCTTTCTTT.

V gene TRBV19 combines with J gene TRBJ1-1; no clear D. Germline CDR1 reads LNHDA; CDR2 reads SQIVND (reference sequence). This CDR3 is 14 amino acids long. Trimming took off 4 bases at V and 11 bases at J, with 20 bases between the two ends. The CDR3, as DNA: TGTGCCAGTAGTAATCTTCCGGCGGAGGGAGCGGCTTTCTTT. Encoded protein: CASSNLPAEGAAFF. Based on the CDR3 plus reference TRBV19 and TRBJ1-1, the full variable domain is DGGITQSPKYLFRKEGQNVTLSCEQNLNHDAMYWYRQDPGQGLRLIYYSQIVNDFQKGDIAEGYSVSREKKESFPLTVTSAQKNPTAFYLCASSNLPAEGAAFFGQGTRLTVV.

The chain links TRBV30 to TRBJ1-5, with 9 nucleotides matching TRBD1. The V segment lost 0 bases and the J segment 6 bases; nucleotides outside the gene matches: 3. CDR1 GTSNPN and CDR2 SVGIG come from the germline V gene (reference sequence). The CDR3 spans 14 residues. The CDR3 DNA follows: TGTGCCTGGAGTGTCGGACAGGGGAGTCAGCCCCAGCATTTT. Encoded protein: CAWSVGQGSQPQHF.

This clone was found a few times. The chain uses TRBV7-3 and TRBJ1-3; D gene uncertain. The CDR3 consists of 15 residues. Looked up from germline, CDR1 is SGHTA and CDR2 is FQGTGA. V shed 0 bases and J shed 0 bases, with 6 bases lying between them. The CDR3 DNA follows: TGTGCCAGCAGCTTAACTGGGGACTCTGGAAACACCATATATTTT. Its translation is CASSLTGDSGNTIYF.

A note on this clone: Other DNA sequences within the sample encode an identical CDR3. The genes are TRBV12-3 or TRBV12-4 and TRBJ1-1, with a possible D match to TRBD1 (5 bases). CDR3 length: 13 amino acids. Trimming pared 5 bases from V and 2 bases from J, leaving 9 bases between. The CDR3 here is CASSPRTNTEAFF. The CDR3 region has the DNA TGTGCCAGCAGTCCTCGGACAAACACTGAAGCTTTCTTT.

This clone has only one observation. The chain is built from TRBV9 and TRBJ2-2; possibly TRBD2 for D (6 bases). Germline V gene data show CDR1 as SGDLS and CDR2 as YYNGEE. V dropped 0 bases and J dropped 4 bases, with 10 bases sitting between them. The CDR3 runs 15 residues. The CDR3 here is CASSVGGESTGELFF. CDR3 bases: TGTGCCAGCAGCGTAGGCGGGGAGAGCACCGGGGAGCTGTTTTTT.